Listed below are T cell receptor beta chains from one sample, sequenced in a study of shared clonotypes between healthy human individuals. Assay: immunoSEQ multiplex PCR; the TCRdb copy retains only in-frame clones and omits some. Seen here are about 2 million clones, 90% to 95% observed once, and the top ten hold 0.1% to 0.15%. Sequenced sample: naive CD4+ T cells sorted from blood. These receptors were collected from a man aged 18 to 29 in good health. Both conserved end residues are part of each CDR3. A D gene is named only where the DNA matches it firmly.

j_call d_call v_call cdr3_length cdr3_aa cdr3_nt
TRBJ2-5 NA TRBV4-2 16 CASSQDWYQAQETQYF TGTGCCAGCAGCCAAGATTGGTACCAAGCACAAGAGACCCAGTACTTC
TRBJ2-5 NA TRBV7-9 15 CASSPRQSPQETQYF TGTGCCAGCAGCCCCCGACAGTCGCCTCAAGAGACCCAGTACTTC
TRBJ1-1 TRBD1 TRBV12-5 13 CASGPGGVTEAFF TGTGCTAGTGGTCCAGGGGGCGTCACTGAAGCTTTCTTT
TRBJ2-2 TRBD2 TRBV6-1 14 CASSLAGNTGELFF TGTGCCAGCAGTCTAGCGGGAAACACCGGGGAGCTGTTTTTT
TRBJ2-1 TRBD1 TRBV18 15 CASSGGQGVNNEQFF TGTGCCAGCTCAGGCGGACAGGGGGTTAATAATGAGCAGTTCTTC
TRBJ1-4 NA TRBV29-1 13 CSVAAGTNEKLFF TGCAGCGTTGCGGCGGGGACTAATGAAAAACTGTTTTTT
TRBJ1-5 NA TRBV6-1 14 CASSMTGFREPQHF TGTGCCAGCAGCATGACAGGATTCAGGGAACCCCAGCATTTT
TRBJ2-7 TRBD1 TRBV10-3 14 CAISDGGTGYEQYF TGTGCCATCAGTGATGGGGGGACAGGATACGAGCAGTACTTC
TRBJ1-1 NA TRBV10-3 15 CAISVSGQLNTEAFF TGTGCCATCAGTGTTTCGGGGCAGCTGAACACTGAAGCTTTCTTT
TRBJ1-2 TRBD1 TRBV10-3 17 CAITAGTGGDFYYGYTF TGTGCCATCACGGCGGGGACAGGGGGCGACTTTTACTATGGCTACACCTTC
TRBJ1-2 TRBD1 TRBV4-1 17 CASSQSEWGQAFYGYTF TGCGCCAGCAGCCAGTCAGAGTGGGGACAGGCCTTCTATGGCTACACCTTC
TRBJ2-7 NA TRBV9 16 CASSVDSGQKIYEQYF TGTGCCAGCAGCGTAGATTCAGGACAGAAGATTTACGAGCAGTACTTC